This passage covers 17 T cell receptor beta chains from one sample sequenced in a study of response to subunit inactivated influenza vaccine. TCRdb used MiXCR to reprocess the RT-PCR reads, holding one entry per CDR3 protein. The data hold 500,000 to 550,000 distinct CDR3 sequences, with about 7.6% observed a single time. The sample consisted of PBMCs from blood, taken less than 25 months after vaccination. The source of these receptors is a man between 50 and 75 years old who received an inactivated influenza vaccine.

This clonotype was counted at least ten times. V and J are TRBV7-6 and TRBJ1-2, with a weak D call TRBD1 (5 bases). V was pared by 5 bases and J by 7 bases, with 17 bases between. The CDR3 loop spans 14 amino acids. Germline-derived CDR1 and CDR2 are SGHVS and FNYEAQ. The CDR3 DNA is TGTGCCAGCAGCCTAGGGGACCCAGGTCGTGGCTACACCTTC. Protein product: CASSLGDPGRGYTF.

The CDR3 loop is CASSNAPANYGYTF. CDR3 DNA: TGTGCCAGCAGCAATGCGCCCGCCAACTATGGCTACACCTTC. V is TRBV21-1 and J is TRBJ1-2. TRBV21-1 is a listed pseudogene. The CDR3 spans 14 residues.

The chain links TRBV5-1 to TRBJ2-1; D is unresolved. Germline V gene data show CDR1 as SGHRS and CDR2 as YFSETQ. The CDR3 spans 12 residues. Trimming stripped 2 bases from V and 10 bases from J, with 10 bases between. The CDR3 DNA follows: TGCGCCAGCAGCTTCGGCCACGGAGAGCAGTTCTTC. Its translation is CASSFGHGEQFF.

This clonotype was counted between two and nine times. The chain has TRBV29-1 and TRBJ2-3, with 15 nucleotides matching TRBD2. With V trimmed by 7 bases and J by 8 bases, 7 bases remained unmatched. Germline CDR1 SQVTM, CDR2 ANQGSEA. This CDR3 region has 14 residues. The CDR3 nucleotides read TGCAGCGCCGGACTAGCGGGGGGGCTGGGTACGCAGTATTTT. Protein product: CSAGLAGGLGTQYF.

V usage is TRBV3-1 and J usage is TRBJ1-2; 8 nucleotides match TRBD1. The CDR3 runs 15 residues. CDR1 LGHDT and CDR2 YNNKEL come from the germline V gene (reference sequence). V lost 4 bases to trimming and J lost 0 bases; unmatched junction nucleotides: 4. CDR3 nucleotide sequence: TGTGCCAGCAGCCCGACAGGGGAGACTAACTATGGCTACACCTTC. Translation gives CASSPTGETNYGYTF.

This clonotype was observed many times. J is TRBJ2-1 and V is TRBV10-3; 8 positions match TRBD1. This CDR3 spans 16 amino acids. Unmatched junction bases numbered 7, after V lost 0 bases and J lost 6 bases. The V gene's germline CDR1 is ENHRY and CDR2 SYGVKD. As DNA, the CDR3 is TGTGCCATCAGTGAGTCTCAACAGGGGGTAAGCAATGAGCAGTTCTTC. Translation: CAISESQQGVSNEQFF.

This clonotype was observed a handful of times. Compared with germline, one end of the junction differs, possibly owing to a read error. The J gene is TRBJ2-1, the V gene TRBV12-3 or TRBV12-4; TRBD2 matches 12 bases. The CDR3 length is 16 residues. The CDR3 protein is CASAGLAGGTYSEQFF. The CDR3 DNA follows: TGTGCCAGCGCTGGCCTAGCGGGAGGGACCTACAGTGAGCAGTTCTTC.

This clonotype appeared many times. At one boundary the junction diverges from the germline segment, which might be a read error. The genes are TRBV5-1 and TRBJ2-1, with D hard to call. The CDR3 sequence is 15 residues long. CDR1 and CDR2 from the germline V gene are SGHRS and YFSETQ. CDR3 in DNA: TGTGCCAGCAGCCTGGACCCGAGCTCCTACAATGAGCAGTTCTTC. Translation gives CASSLDPSSYNEQFF.

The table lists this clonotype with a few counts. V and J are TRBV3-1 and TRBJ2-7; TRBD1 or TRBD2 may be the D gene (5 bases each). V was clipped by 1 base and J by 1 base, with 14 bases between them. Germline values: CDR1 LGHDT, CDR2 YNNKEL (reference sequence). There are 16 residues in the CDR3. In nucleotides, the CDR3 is TGTGCCAGCAGCCAAGGCGAGGGACGGACATCCTACGAGCAGTACTTC. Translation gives CASSQGEGRTSYEQYF.

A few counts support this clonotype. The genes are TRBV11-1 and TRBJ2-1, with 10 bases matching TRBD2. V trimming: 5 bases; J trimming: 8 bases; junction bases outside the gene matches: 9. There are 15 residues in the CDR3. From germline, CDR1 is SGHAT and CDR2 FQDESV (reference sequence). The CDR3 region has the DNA TGTGCCAGCAGCCCGCTAGCGGGAGAGAGTTATGAGCAGTTCTTC. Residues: CASSPLAGESYEQFF.

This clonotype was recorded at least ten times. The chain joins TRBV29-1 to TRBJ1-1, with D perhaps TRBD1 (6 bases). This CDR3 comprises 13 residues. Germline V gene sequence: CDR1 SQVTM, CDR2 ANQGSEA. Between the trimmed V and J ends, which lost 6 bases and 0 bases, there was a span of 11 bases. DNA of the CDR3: TGCAGCGTGTTGGACAGCTTGAACACTGAAGCTTTCTTT. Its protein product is CSVLDSLNTEAFF.

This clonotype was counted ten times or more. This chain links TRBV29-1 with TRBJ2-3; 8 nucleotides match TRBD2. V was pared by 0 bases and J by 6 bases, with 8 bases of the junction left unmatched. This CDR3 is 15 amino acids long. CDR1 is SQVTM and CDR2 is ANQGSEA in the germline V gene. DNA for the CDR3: TGCAGCGTTGAAGACCGATTTAGCGGGACTGATACGCAGTATTTT. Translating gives CSVEDRFSGTDTQYF.

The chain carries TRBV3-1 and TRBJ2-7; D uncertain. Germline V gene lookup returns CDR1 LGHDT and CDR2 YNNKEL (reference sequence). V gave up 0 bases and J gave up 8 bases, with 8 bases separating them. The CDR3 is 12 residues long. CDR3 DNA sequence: TGTGCCAGCAGCCAAGAGACTGCAAAGCAGTACTTC. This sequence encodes CASSQETAKQYF.

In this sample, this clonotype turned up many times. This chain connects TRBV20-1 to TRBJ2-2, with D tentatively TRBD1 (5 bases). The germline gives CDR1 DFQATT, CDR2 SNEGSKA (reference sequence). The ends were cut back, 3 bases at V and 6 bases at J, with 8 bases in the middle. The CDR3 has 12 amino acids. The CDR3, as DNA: TGCAGTGCTAGGCAGGGTTCCGGGGAGCTGTTTTTT. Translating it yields CSARQGSGELFF.

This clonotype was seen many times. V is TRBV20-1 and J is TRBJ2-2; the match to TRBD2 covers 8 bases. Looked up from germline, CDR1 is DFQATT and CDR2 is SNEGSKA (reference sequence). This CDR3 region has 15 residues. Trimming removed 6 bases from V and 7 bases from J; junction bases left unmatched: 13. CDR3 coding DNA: TGCAGTGCCACCGGGACTAGGGTTGTGGGCGGGGAGCTGTTTTTT. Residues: CSATGTRVVGGELFF.

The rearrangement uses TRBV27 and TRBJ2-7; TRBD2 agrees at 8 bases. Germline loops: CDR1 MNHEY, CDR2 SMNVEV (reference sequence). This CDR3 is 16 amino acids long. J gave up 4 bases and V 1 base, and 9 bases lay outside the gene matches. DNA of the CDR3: TGTGCCAGCAGTTTATTGTTTCGGACTAGCTCTTACGAGCAGTACTTC. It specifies CASSLLFRTSSYEQYF.

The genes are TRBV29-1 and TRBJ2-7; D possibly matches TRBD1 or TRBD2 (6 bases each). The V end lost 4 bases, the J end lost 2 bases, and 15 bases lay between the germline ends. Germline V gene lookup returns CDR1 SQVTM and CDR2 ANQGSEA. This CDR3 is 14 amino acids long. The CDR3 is CSVVRGRYPYEQYF. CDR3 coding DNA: TGCAGCGTTGTAAGGGGGAGGTACCCCTACGAGCAGTACTTC.